This T cell receptor beta chain was obtained from a study of blood T cell repertoires in COVID-19. Profiled with immunoSEQ multiplex PCR; TCRdb holds only in-frame clones, not every one. The table records approximately 200,000 clones, more than 65% of them present only once. The CDR3 sequence is 16 residues long. The germline CDR1 and CDR2 sequences are MNHEY and SVGAGI. With V trimmed by 0 bases and J by 8 bases, 11 bases remained unmatched. Sequenced: peripheral blood. The rearrangement links TRBV6-5 to TRBJ1-2; 8 bases match TRBD1. The receptor comes from a woman aged 55-70 years with acute or convalescent COVID-19. The CDR3 protein is CASSYSHGQGGGGYTF. DNA for the CDR3: TGTGCCAGCAGTTACTCCCATGGACAGGGAGGGGGGGGCTACACCTTC.